This entry describes one T cell receptor (beta chain). Its antigen is not yet known. No clone much larger than this one lies a single base away; base qualities are absent. V loses 2 bases, J loses 4 bases, and the germline ends lie 11 bases apart. Per the germline V gene, SNHLY is the CDR1 and FYNNEI is the CDR2. There are 14 amino acids in the CDR3, from cysteine to phenylalanine inclusive. The kept DNA is CDR3 alone, 42 bases in frame from the first base. In the prospective study, participants were about 18 to 95 years old, resided in about two dozen geographic areas of the United States, and were enrolled through a virtual design. In the prospective study, participants were assigned to cohorts based on the clinical history participants reported in a screening survey and a study questionnaire. ImmuneRACE Cohort 3 recovered participants were defined by two consecutive negative NP/OP PCR tests, healthcare professional clearance, or symptom resolution. In the prospective study, whole blood, serum and a nasopharyngeal or oropharyngeal swab were collected from each participant by mobile phlebotomists. Prospective study participants could optionally give additional blood draws and questionnaires over an approximately two-month period. Before DNA extraction, prospective study blood samples were shipped either frozen or at room temperature.

TCRbeta CDR3 regions were amplified from genomic DNA using the immunoSEQ Assay, a bias-controlled multiplex PCR. The paper's processing steps were these. The number of nucleated cells in each sample was estimated by amplification of reference gene primers within the assay. Sequence reads were collapsed and filtered to measure the absolute abundance of every unique TCRbeta CDR3 rearrangement. For each sample, productive Simpson clonality was calculated as the square root of Simpson's diversity index across productive rearrangements. In TCRdb, the immuneACCESS table is reduced to in-frame sequences with V and J assigned. These tables do not hold every clone; where another copy was compared, an unresolved V gene accounts for under half, and the others remain unexplained. The V and J calls and clone size were taken over from that table, and D and trimming were inferred from the DNA. For this sample there are under 300,000 clones; 75% to 90% appear just once. Less than 2% of the sample belongs to the ten largest clones.

The data were taken from a study of blood T cell repertoires in COVID-19 (dated by TCRdb to the early 2020s). Broadly, across the study: Collaborator samples came from the United States, Italy and Spain and covered acute and convalescent phases of COVID-19. The prospective study material was composed of cDNA or gDNA derived from T cells, B-cell-depleted T cells, or PBMCs. Subjects who had been exposed to COVID-19, were actively infected with it, or had recovered from it provided the deeply sampled blood TCRbeta repertoires that made up the dataset. A freely available public database, intended as a resource for researchers studying the immune response to SARS-CoV-2, is where the repertoires were released. The samples were drawn from two sources: the first 160 participants of the ongoing ImmuneRACE study, and approximately 1,300 subjects contributed by 6 global collaborators. Sample metadata almost always included a de-identified subject ID, COVID-19 status, age in years and sex. Where available, HLA class I and class II types were taken from metadata supplied by the sample provider and were not determined by assay-based typing. Study-wide findings and limitations: Clinical and demographic metadata were provided uncurated, with the amount varying by source and participant.

Sequencing was carried out using PBMCs or T cells enriched from blood (not recorded which). The rearrangement combines TRBV2 with TRBJ1-2, with an unclear D gene assignment. This clonotype originated in a woman in her forties who had recovered from COVID-19. For the CDR3, the sequence is CASSERHSSYGYTF. The sequence in DNA is TGTGCCAGCAGTGAAAGGCACAGTTCCTATGGCTACACCTTC.